These T cell receptor beta chains were read from a single sample in a study of T-cell reconstitution after alpha-beta-depleted transplantation in children. TCRdb itself ran the PCR reads through MiXCR, one entry per CDR3 protein. The sample includes approximately 490,000 distinct CDR3 sequences, about 10% seen only once; the top ten take 2% to 2.5%. The sequencing here drew on PBMCs, taken before TCRalphabeta/CD19-depleted stem cell transplant. These receptors were taken from a child aged 2 to 10 with inherited bone marrow failure, due to receive a stem cell transplant. The CDR3 runs from the conserved cysteine through the conserved F or W. The D gene is left open where the match is weak. The listing skips clone size in some rows; elsewhere it reads once, few, many or a size class.

15	TRBV5-1	TRBD1	many	TRBJ2-4	TGCGCCAGCAGCCTGGACAGGGGGGTTAGGGGCATTCAGTACTTC	CASSLDRGVRGIQYF
13	TRBV24-1	NA	NA	TRBJ2-3	TGTGCCACCAGCGATCGACGCGTCAATACGCAGTATTTT	CATSDRRVNTQYF
16	TRBV6-1	TRBD2	many	TRBJ2-5	TGTGCCAGCAGTCCCAGACTAGCGGGTACCCAAGAGACCCAGTACTTC	CASSPRLAGTQETQYF
13	TRBV12-3/TRBV12-4	NA	many	TRBJ2-3	TGTGCCAGCAGCCCTAGGATCACAGATACGCAGTATTTT	CASSPRITDTQYF
13	TRBV27	NA	many	TRBJ2-2	TGTGCCAGCAGACCTCAGGGAATCGGGGAGCTGTTTTTT	CASRPQGIGELFF
15	TRBV20-1	NA	NA	TRBJ2-1	TGCAGTGCTAACCCACCGATAGCGCAGGACAATGAGCAGTTCTTC	CSANPPIAQDNEQFF
17	TRBV11-3	TRBD2	many	TRBJ2-7	TGTGCCAGCAGCTTAGATCCGGTACTAGCGGGAGTGAACGAGCAGTACTTC	CASSLDPVLAGVNEQYF
13	TRBV27	TRBD1	many	TRBJ2-7	TGTGCCAGCAGTGACAGGGTCTCCTACGAGCAGTACTTC	CASSDRVSYEQYF
17	TRBV4-2	TRBD1	many	TRBJ2-5	TGTGCCAGCAGCCAAACGTGGAGACAGGGGACCCAAGAGACCCAGTACTTC	CASSQTWRQGTQETQYF
15	TRBV11-2	NA	few	TRBJ2-5	TGTGCCAGCAGCCTGGCGGGCAGGGTGGGGGAGACCCAGTACTTC	CASSLAGRVGETQYF
15	TRBV29-1	NA	many	TRBJ2-1	TGCAGCGTTGAAGATCTAGCACGAACGTCCAATGAGCAGTTCTTC	CSVEDLARTSNEQFF
14	TRBV5-5	TRBD1	many	TRBJ1-2	TGTGCCAGCAGCGAGCCGGGACAGGGCCTTGGCTACACCTTC	CASSEPGQGLGYTF
13	TRBV7-9	NA	NA	TRBJ2-7	TGTGCCAGCAGCACCGCGGGGAGGTACGAGCAGTACTTC	CASSTAGRYEQYF
17	TRBV12-3/TRBV12-4	NA	NA	TRBJ2-6	TGTGCCAGCAGGCCCCCCTTACAGGGAACTGGGGCCAACGTCCTGACTTTC	CASRPPLQGTGANVLTF
15	TRBV5-1	TRBD1	many	TRBJ1-1	TGCGCCAGCCAGACAGGGGCCGGGATCAACACTGAAGCTTTCTTT	CASQTGAGINTEAFF
14	TRBV6-6	NA	many	TRBJ2-1	TGTGCCAGCGTCGGGGTCCCCTCCTACAATGAGCAGTTCTTC	CASVGVPSYNEQFF
15	TRBV7-2	NA	many	TRBJ2-2	TGTGCCAGCAGCTACCTCGGAGCTATCGCCGGGGAGCTGTTTTTT	CASSYLGAIAGELFF
18	TRBV20-1	TRBD2	many	TRBJ2-1	TGCAGTGCTAGAGATCAGGGCTTAGCGGGAGGGCCCTACAATGAGCAGTTCTTC	CSARDQGLAGGPYNEQFF